This T cell receptor (beta chain) came from a study of blood T cell repertoires in COVID-19. Across the whole study: Acute and convalescent COVID-19 samples came from the United States, Italy and Spain.

This CDR3 has 17 residues. J lost 0 bases, V lost 1 base, and 3 bases had no gene match. The germline V gene encodes CDR1 LGHDT and CDR2 YNNKEL (reference sequence). Per the original data handling: From reference gene primer amplification, estimates of nucleated cell counts were derived. Clones were sequenced by immunoSEQ multiplex PCR, and TCRdb holds only the in-frame ones, with some missing. V and J calls and clone size follow that table, whereas D and trimming were derived from the DNA. The sample has roughly 87,000 clones; 70% to 85% are singletons. The material sequenced was peripheral blood. This clonotype was obtained from an elderly woman with COVID-19, enrolled during active disease. This chain uses TRBV3-1 (or the pseudogene TRBV3-2) with TRBJ2-3, with TRBD2 matching 11 bases. In DNA, the CDR3 is TGTGCCAGCAGCCAAGGCCTAGCGGGGGGAAGCACAGATACGCAGTATTTT. Amino acids: CASSQGLAGGSTDTQYF.